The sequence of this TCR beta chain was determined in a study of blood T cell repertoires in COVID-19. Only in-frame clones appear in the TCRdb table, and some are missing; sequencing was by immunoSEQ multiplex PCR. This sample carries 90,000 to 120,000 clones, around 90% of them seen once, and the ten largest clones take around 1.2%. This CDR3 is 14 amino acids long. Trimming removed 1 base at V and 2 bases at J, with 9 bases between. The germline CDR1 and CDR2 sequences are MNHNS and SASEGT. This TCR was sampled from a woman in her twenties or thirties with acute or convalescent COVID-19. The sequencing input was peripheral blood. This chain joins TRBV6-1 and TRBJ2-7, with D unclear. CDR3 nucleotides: TGTGCCAGCAGTGAAGACAGCCTCACCTACGAGCAGTACTTC. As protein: CASSEDSLTYEQYF.